This TCR beta chain was identified in a study of beta chain features in type 1 diabetes. The sequenced template was cDNA made from the entire isolated RNA. The repertoire was sequenced with immunoSEQ multiplex PCR; TCRdb's copy has only in-frame clones and lacks some. The sample has 140,000 or so clones; about 10% are singletons. This clone was seen a handful of times. What it binds is unknown. There are 14 residues in the CDR3. CDR1 and CDR2 (germline): MGHDK, SYGVNS. Trimming took off 2 bases at V and 3 bases at J, with 11 bases between the two ends. General study points: Fewer insertions but more deletions were seen at VDJ junctions in type 1 diabetes patients.

The chain carries TRBV25-1 and TRBJ2-7, with D tentatively TRBD2 (5 bases). The sequenced material came from central memory CD4+ T cells from blood. This receptor was taken from a man aged 18 to 30 in good health. CDR3 bases: TGTGCCAGCAGTGAACGGGGAGAGTTCTACGAGCAGTACTTC. Translated, it gives CASSERGEFYEQYF.